The sample holds a few counts of the clone carrying this TCR beta chain. Unique molecular identifiers were built into the TCRbeta library. TCRdb independently ran MiXCR on the PCR reads; one entry per CDR3 protein. Of nearly 550,000 distinct CDR3 sequences in the sample, around 18% were seen once. The J segment lost 11 bases and the V segment lost 7 bases, leaving 10 bases of the junction unmatched. The CDR3 is 13 residues long. This entry belongs to a study of T-cell reconstitution after alpha-beta-depleted transplantation in children. The chain carries TRBV12-3 or TRBV12-4 and TRBJ1-5; 8 nucleotides match TRBD1. Sequences were derived from PBMCs from the stem cell graft donor, sampled from the stem cell graft. This clonotype was sampled from a human donor who donated a stem cell graft to a child with acute lymphoblastic leukemia. CDR3 coding DNA: TGTGCCAGCACCGGACAGGGCTGGGTGGCCCAGCATTTT. Amino acid sequence: CASTGQGWVAQHF.